Following are 10 T cell receptor beta chains from one sample sequenced in a study of T cells in Graves' hyperthyroidism and ophthalmopathy. RNA transcripts were the template for amplifying TCR beta CDR3 regions. When the TCR CDR3 underwent first-round RT-PCR, the HTBI primer set was used. TCRdb redid the calling of the multiplex PCR reads with MiXCR, one entry per CDR3 protein. The sample carries about 420,000 distinct CDR3 sequences, roughly an eighth recorded once. Sequenced material: blood. These TCRs come from a young woman with Graves' hyperthyroidism.

This clonotype was found many times. The chain has TRBV7-2 and TRBJ1-5; D ambiguous. CDR3 length equals 15 residues. V gave up 1 base and J gave up 0 bases, with 7 bases separating them. The V gene's germline CDR1 is SGHTA and CDR2 FQGNSA. The CDR3 DNA reads TGTGCCAGCAGCTTAGACAGTAATAGCAATCAGCCCCAGCATTTT. This codes for CASSLDSNSNQPQHF.

The sample holds a few counts of this clonotype. The chain combines TRBV14 with TRBJ1-1; no clear D gene. Trimming shortened V by 6 bases and J by 5 bases, and 19 bases separated the two germline ends. CDR3 length: 15 amino acids. CDR1 is SGHDN and CDR2 is FVKESK in the germline V gene. The DNA for the CDR3 is TGTGCCAGCAGTCTTGCAAAGGGTGGGATTACTGAAGCTTTCTTT. Protein: CASSLAKGGITEAFF.

The chain joins TRBV5-8 to TRBJ2-3; D not certain. The germline CDR1 and CDR2 sequences are SGHTS and YDEGEE. V was pared by 0 bases and J by 2 bases, with 10 bases between. CDR3 size: 15 residues. CDR3 nucleotide sequence: TGTGCCAGCAGCTTGGAGCAGCGACCCACAGATACGCAGTATTTT. Its translation is CASSLEQRPTDTQYF.

The V call is TRBV20-1, the J call TRBJ2-1; 10 bases are a match to TRBD2. Trimming cost V 6 bases and J 0 bases; bases outside gene matches: 2. This CDR3 has 14 amino acids. Germline loops: CDR1 DFQATT, CDR2 SNEGSKA (reference sequence). The CDR3 region has the DNA TGCAGTGCACTAGCGGGATTCTCCTACAATGAGCAGTTCTTC. Protein product: CSALAGFSYNEQFF.

Ten or more counts support this clonotype. The chain couples TRBV20-1 to TRBJ1-5; D is uncertain. Germline CDR1 DFQATT, CDR2 SNEGSKA (reference sequence). This CDR3 comprises 13 residues. Trimming took 3 bases from V and 4 from J, leaving 10 bases between them. CDR3 residues: CSASRGRNQPQHF. The CDR3 DNA reads TGCAGTGCTAGTCGGGGAAGGAATCAGCCCCAGCATTTT.

This clonotype was seen many times. The chain carries TRBV4-1 and TRBJ2-3, with TRBD2 matching over 7 bases. The germline V gene has CDR1 MGHRA and CDR2 YSYEKL. The ends lost 5 bases at V and 2 bases at J; junction bases unmatched: 4. This CDR3 region has 14 residues. DNA of the CDR3: TGCGCCAGCAGCACTAGCGTGAACACAGATACGCAGTATTTT. This codes for CASSTSVNTDTQYF.

This clonotype was observed a few times. This rearrangement joins TRBV13 to TRBJ2-2; D perhaps matches TRBD1 (6 bases). The CDR3 is 15 amino acids. The germline V gene has CDR1 PRHDT and CDR2 FYEKMQ (reference sequence). Trimming removed 5 bases from V and 3 bases from J, with 13 bases in between. The chain's CDR3 is CASSPRQVYTGELFF. DNA for the CDR3: TGTGCCAGCAGCCCCCGACAGGTATACACCGGGGAGCTGTTTTTT.

This clonotype was seen many times. The CDR3 is CASSLSDRETQYF. Here the CDR3 DNA reads TGTGCCAGCAGCCTCTCGGATCGGGAGACCCAGTACTTC. The V and J genes are TRBV3-1 and TRBJ2-5; D is uncertain. Looked up from germline, CDR1 is LGHDT and CDR2 is YNNKEL (reference sequence). The CDR3 is 13 amino acids. Trimming took off 4 bases at V and 5 bases at J, with 11 bases between the two ends.

J is TRBJ1-2 and V is TRBV20-1; tentatively, D is TRBD1 (5 bases). V was clipped by 0 bases and J by 6 bases, with 17 bases between them. Germline CDR1 is DFQATT and CDR2 is SNEGSKA (reference sequence). The CDR3 is made up of 15 amino acids. CDR3 amino acids: CSARDGGDTGHGYTF. The CDR3 nucleotides read TGCAGTGCTAGAGACGGAGGGGATACGGGCCATGGCTACACCTTC.

This clonotype was detected many times. The J gene is TRBJ2-3, the V gene TRBV12-3 or TRBV12-4, with 9 bases lining up with TRBD2. V lost 6 bases to trimming and J lost 2 bases; unmatched junction nucleotides: 3. The CDR3 sequence is 14 residues long. This CDR3 is CASRGTSLTDTQYF. The CDR3 region has the DNA TGTGCCAGCAGGGGGACTAGCCTCACAGATACGCAGTATTTT.